This T cell receptor beta chain derives from a study of T-cell memory formation after mild COVID-19. Study overall: Largely, the TCR clusters proved donor specific.

This clonotype occurred a few times. TCRdb independently ran MiXCR on the 5' RACE reads; one entry per CDR3 protein. This sample has 250,000 or so distinct CDR3 sequences, with over 8.5% found just once. V was clipped by 5 bases and J by 6 bases; unmatched bases: 5. This CDR3 comprises 15 residues. From germline, CDR1 is SGHTA and CDR2 FQGNSA. Sequencing used PBMCs or a T cell subset sorted from them (not recorded which). V and J are TRBV7-2 and TRBJ2-1; 12 bases match TRBD2. This receptor was taken from a man between 18 and 35 years old who had mild COVID-19 (a few samples of this study predate the infection). Cell type and time point are not known. CDR3: CASSPGLAGFNEQFF. The CDR3 DNA follows: TGTGCCAGCAGCCCTGGACTAGCGGGATTCAATGAGCAGTTCTTC.